This is a list of T cell receptor beta chains from one sample in a study of T cell responses to AZD1222 COVID-19 vaccine. Repertoires were generated with immunoSEQ multiplex PCR, while TCRdb's copy carries only in-frame clones and drops some. The table records more than 110,000 clones, almost 90% of them present only once. The specimen was peripheral blood, collected on day 0 of AZD1222 vaccination. These receptors were obtained from an adult in good health. CDR3s include the opening cysteine and the closing phenylalanine or tryptophan. The D gene is left open where the match is weak. Clone size appears in some rows only: once, few, many, or a class for an expanded clone.

TRBD2,TRBV6-5,TRBJ2-3,.,TGTGCCAGCAGTTACTCGGTAGCGGGCTCAGATACGCAGTATTTT,CASSYSVAGSDTQYF
.,TRBV14,TRBJ1-4,.,TGTGCCAGCAGCCACGGGGGTTTGGCCACTAATGAAAAACTGTTTTTT,CASSHGGLATNEKLFF
.,TRBV19,TRBJ2-2,.,TGTGCCAGTAGTATCGGGATCGGATGGGACGGGGAGCTGTTTTTT,CASSIGIGWDGELFF
.,TRBV7-2,TRBJ1-2,once,TGTGCCAGCAGCCAGAAACCGGCTGGGGGCTACACCTTC,CASSQKPAGGYTF
TRBD1,TRBV7-9,TRBJ1-1,.,TGTGCCAGCAGCGCAGGGACAGGGGGGAACACTGAAGCTTTCTTT,CASSAGTGGNTEAFF
TRBD2,TRBV20-1,TRBJ2-7,.,TGCAGTGCTAGTACTAGCGGGGCATCCTACGAGCAGTACTTC,CSASTSGASYEQYF
.,TRBV9,TRBJ2-5,.,TGTGCCAGCAGCTTGTCGACCCTCCTGGGAGAGACCCAGTACTTC,CASSLSTLLGETQYF
.,TRBV24-1,TRBJ2-1,few,TGTGCCACCAGTGATCTCAATGAGCAGTTCTTC,CATSDLNEQFF
.,TRBV20-1,TRBJ2-1,.,TGCAGTGCTCTTACTCGCAATGAGCAGTTCTTC,CSALTRNEQFF
TRBD1,TRBV28,TRBJ1-2,.,TGTGCCAGCAGGCAACAGGGGGCGGATGGCTACACCTTC,CASRQQGADGYTF
.,TRBV30,TRBJ1-2,.,TGTGCCTGGTCATCCGGGACTGGAATCTATGGCTACACCTTC,CAWSSGTGIYGYTF
TRBD1,TRBV28,TRBJ1-2,.,TGTGCCAGCAGTTTAGGGGCGGGACAGATCTATGGCTACACCTTC,CASSLGAGQIYGYTF
.,TRBV7-2,TRBJ2-3,.,TGTGCCAGCAGCTTAGGGGGCCGATCTGGGGGAGATACGCAGTATTTT,CASSLGGRSGGDTQYF
.,TRBV5-1,TRBJ1-6,.,TGCGCCAGCAGCTTGGAGGGACACCAATCACCCCTCCACTTT,CASSLEGHQSPLHF
.,TRBV7-9,TRBJ1-1,.,TGTGCCAGCAGCTCCTCATCGGGGAACACTGAAGCTTTCTTT,CASSSSSGNTEAFF
.,TRBV30,TRBJ1-5,.,TGTGCCTGGAGTCGAGGGCTTAGCAATCAGCCCCAGCATTTT,CAWSRGLSNQPQHF
.,TRBV10-3,TRBJ1-5,.,TGTGCCATTAGAGGCGGGGTCTCCAGGGAGGGCAATCAGCCCCAGCATTTT,CAIRGGVSREGNQPQHF
.,TRBV15,TRBJ1-5,.,TGTGCCACCAGCGGATCCCGTGATCAGCCCCAGCATTTT,CATSGSRDQPQHF
.,TRBV5-8,TRBJ1-4,.,TGTGCCAGCAGCCCGGGGGGTCCCAATGAAAAACTGTTTTTT,CASSPGGPNEKLFF
.,TRBV19,TRBJ2-3,.,TGTGCCAGTAGTACGGGAGAAGGCACAGATACGCAGTATTTT,CASSTGEGTDTQYF
TRBD1,TRBV13,TRBJ2-3,.,TGTGCCAGCAGCTCGGGACAGCCCACAGATACGCAGTATTTT,CASSSGQPTDTQYF
.,TRBV3-1/TRBV3-2,TRBJ2-1,.,TGTGCCAGCAGCCCGCAGGGCTCCTACAATGAGCAGTTCTTC,CASSPQGSYNEQFF
.,TRBV14,TRBJ2-2,.,TGTGCCAGCAGCCAAGACTTGAACACCGGGGAGCTGTTTTTT,CASSQDLNTGELFF
.,TRBV6-5,TRBJ1-5,.,TGTGCCAGCAGTTACCTACAGGGACTCAATCAGCCCCAGCATTTT,CASSYLQGLNQPQHF
.,TRBV6-2/TRBV6-3,TRBJ2-1,few,TGTGCCAGCAGCGAACTACGCAATGAGCAGTTCTTC,CASSELRNEQFF
TRBD1,TRBV5-1,TRBJ1-2,.,TGCGCCAGCAGCCACGCGGAAAGACAGGGTAACTATGGCTACACCTTC,CASSHAERQGNYGYTF
.,TRBV6-1,TRBJ2-7,.,TGTGCCAGCAGTGAAGCAGGTAACGATTACGAGCAGTACTTC,CASSEAGNDYEQYF
.,TRBV7-2,TRBJ2-4,once,TGTGCCAGCAGCTTAGAGGGCTCCCCGTGGAACATTCAGTACTTC,CASSLEGSPWNIQYF
.,TRBV28,TRBJ1-5,.,TGTGCCAGCGGACGGCTGGATCAGCCCCAGCATTTT,CASGRLDQPQHF
TRBD1,TRBV11-1,TRBJ1-1,.,TGTGCCAGCAGCGGGACAGGGGACGCACGAGCTTTCTTT,CASSGTGDARAFF
.,TRBV12-3/TRBV12-4,TRBJ2-2,.,TGTGCCAGCAGAACCCTCGGGGAGCTGTTTTTT,CASRTLGELFF
TRBD1,TRBV10-3,TRBJ1-2,.,TGTGCCATCAGTGAGTCGACAGGGCCCTATGGCTACACCTTC,CAISESTGPYGYTF
.,TRBV7-9,TRBJ2-1,.,TGTGCCAGCAGCTTTATACCTACCGAGCAGTTCTTC,CASSFIPTEQFF
.,TRBV3-1/TRBV3-2,TRBJ1-2,.,TGTGCCAGCAGCCAAGTTGGGGTCGTCTATGGCTACACCTTC,CASSQVGVVYGYTF
.,TRBV11-3,TRBJ2-7,.,TGTGCCAGCAGCTTAGGAAACGGACGGAACTACGAGCAGTACTTC,CASSLGNGRNYEQYF
.,TRBV11-2,TRBJ1-4,.,TGTGCCAGCACTCAGATGGTTGGGGCGGTTGAAAAACTGTTTTTT,CASTQMVGAVEKLFF